This T cell receptor beta chain was sequenced in a study of CD8 T cells in ankylosing spondylitis. Study outcomes and limitations: Some motif variants were previously reported in reactive arthritis synovial fluid and blood. What seemed typical of ankylosing spondylitis blood was a TCR beta motif built from roughly eight highly homologous variants. There was reportedly significant enrichment of clones that were disease-linked in matched ankylosing spondylitis synovial fluid.

With regard to this clonotype: Its antigen is currently unknown. One end of the junction is discordant with germline, which a read error may explain.

For TCR beta, libraries came from quantitative 5'-RACE with molecular barcodes. TCRdb re-called the 5' RACE reads with MiXCR, one entry per CDR3 protein. Among some 63,000 distinct CDR3 sequences listed, approximately 5.7% were seen once. Germline V gene sequence: CDR1 SGHAT, CDR2 FQNNGV. This CDR3 contains 16 residues. The sequencing input was synovial fluid, either unsorted or a sorted T cell fraction (not recorded which). This sequence was found in a male donor with ankylosing spondylitis. The rearrangement links TRBV11-2 to TRBJ2-5, with TRBD1 matching over 11 bases. The CDR3 loop is CASSSGQGAVQGTQYF. CDR3 DNA: TGTGCCAGCAGCTCCGGACAGGGGGCGGTTCAAGGGACCCAGTACTTC.